Described below is a single T cell receptor (beta chain) sequence and its context. The antigen is not known. Original handling: Junction-only sequences produced by ImmunoSEQ had no quality scores, so filtering differed. Method: immunoSEQ multiplex PCR; TCRdb's copy keeps in-frame clones and lacks some. V, J and clone size are taken as reported in that table, and D and trimming were inferred from the DNA itself. The sample has approximately 1.5 million clones, approximately 98% seen once; the top ten hold 0.4% to 0.55%. V was pared by 6 bases and J by 7 bases, with 9 bases of the junction left unmatched. Germline CDR1 reads WSHSY; CDR2 reads SAAADI. The CDR3 is 14 residues long. These data come from a study of shared clonotypes between healthy human individuals. Turning to the study itself: Per-donor plates numbered three CD4 naive, three CD4 memory, two CD8 naive and one CD8 memory. Study results and limitations: Sampling included only blood; tissue repertoires likely differ.

Memory CD4+ cells were the fraction left after CD45RA+ naive selection. The clonotype originates from a man aged 25-45 years in good health. Sequencing input: naive CD4+ T cells sorted from blood. The subset denotes: CD45RA+ positively selected. The chain combines TRBV10-2 with TRBJ1-3; the match to TRBD1 covers 7 bases. The CDR3 reads CASRITGEGNTIYF. CDR3 nucleotides: TGCGCCAGCAGAATCACAGGGGAGGGGAACACCATATATTTT.